These 24 T cell receptor beta chains came from one sample sequenced in a study of cytomegalovirus exposure and HLA in healthy donors. Method: immunoSEQ multiplex PCR; TCRdb's copy keeps in-frame clones and lacks some. The sample includes more than 95,000 clones, about 88% of them seen just once. The specimen was PBMCs. These receptors all come from a young woman in good health and CMV-seropositive.

This chain links TRBV30 with TRBJ1-2; D unresolved. CDR1 GTSNPN and CDR2 SVGIG come from the germline V gene (reference sequence). V was clipped by 3 bases and J by 2 bases, with 7 bases between them. CDR3 length: 12 amino acids. CDR3 amino acids: CAWRGRNYGYTF. Written as DNA, the CDR3 is TGTGCCTGGAGGGGGAGAAACTATGGCTACACCTTC.

The J gene is TRBJ2-2, the V gene TRBV30; the match to TRBD2 covers 10 bases. The germline CDR1 and CDR2 sequences are GTSNPN and SVGIG (reference sequence). The trim removed 8 bases at V and 1 base at J, leaving 7 bases unmatched. The CDR3 extends over 15 amino acids. The CDR3 sequence is CALRLAGLNTGELFF. For the CDR3, the DNA is TGTGCCCTTCGACTAGCGGGTTTGAACACCGGGGAGCTGTTTTTT.

The V and J genes are TRBV19 and TRBJ1-1, with TRBD1 as a possible D gene (5 bases). CDR3 length equals 14 residues. V gave up 8 bases and J gave up 1 base, with 14 bases separating them. Looked up from germline, CDR1 is LNHDA and CDR2 is SQIVND (reference sequence). In DNA, the CDR3 is TGTGCCAGTGTATCCGGGGGGTCGAACACTGAAGCTTTCTTT. Translated, it gives CASVSGGSNTEAFF.

The rearrangement links TRBV2 to TRBJ1-5; TRBD1 is a possible D gene (5 bases). Trimming removed 6 bases from V and 2 bases from J, with 8 bases in between. Germline lookup yields CDR1 SNHLY and CDR2 FYNNEI. The CDR3 totals 13 residues. CDR3 sequence reads: CASRGDRNQPQHF. The CDR3 coding sequence is TGTGCCAGCAGAGGGGATCGCAATCAGCCCCAGCATTTT. The variable domain in full, with the rest retrieved from reference TRBV2 and TRBJ1-5, is EPEVTQTPSHQVTQMGQEVILRCVPISNHLYFYWYRQILGQKVEFLVSFYNNEISEKSEIFDDQFSVERPDGSNFTLKIRSTKLEDSAMYFCASRGDRNQPQHFGDGTRLSIL.

The rearrangement links TRBV2 to TRBJ2-3; possible D gene TRBD1, 6 bases. The V gene's germline CDR1 is SNHLY and CDR2 FYNNEI. The CDR3 loop spans 12 amino acids. Trimming removed 3 bases from V and 13 bases from J, with 14 bases in between. Here the CDR3 DNA reads TGTGCCAGCAGTGATTGGACAGCCTGGAAGTATTTT. Its translation is CASSDWTAWKYF.

The J gene is TRBJ2-7, the V gene TRBV4-1; 12 positions match TRBD2. Germline trimming cut 4 bases from V and 2 bases from J; bases unmatched to any gene: 3. Germline-derived CDR1 and CDR2 are MGHRA and YSYEKL. CDR3 length equals 15 residues. CDR3 nucleotides: TGCGCCAGCAGCCGCGCTAGCGGGAGGGCCTACGAGCAGTACTTC. Protein product: CASSRASGRAYEQYF.

The CDR3 DNA reads as TGTGCCAGCAGGCAGGGGCGGATAAGCACAGATACGCAGTATTTT. Its translation: CASRQGRISTDTQYF. The gene calls are TRBV7-8 and TRBJ2-3; maybe TRBD1 (6 bases). The germline V and J ends were trimmed by 6 bases and 0 bases, with 13 bases remaining between them. Germline V gives CDR1 SGHVS, CDR2 FQNEAQ. This CDR3 has 15 amino acids.

V gene TRBV6-6 combines with J gene TRBJ1-6; D may be TRBD1 (6 bases). CDR3 size: 14 residues. Germline V gives CDR1 MNHNY, CDR2 SVGAGI (reference sequence). Trimming took off 6 bases at V and 1 base at J, with 7 bases between the two ends. The CDR3 reads CASRGGSYNSPLHF. CDR3 in DNA: TGTGCCAGCAGAGGGGGATCCTATAATTCACCCCTCCACTTT.

This clone has just one count. CDR3 nucleotide sequence: TGTGCCACCCCGACAGGGGAGAGTGAAAAACTGTTTTTT. Protein: CATPTGESEKLFF. The V and J genes are TRBV25-1 and TRBJ1-4; 8 bases fit TRBD1. Trimming removed 10 bases from V and 7 bases from J; junction bases left unmatched: 8. This CDR3 spans 13 amino acids. Germline loops: CDR1 MGHDK, CDR2 SYGVNS.

The chain joins TRBV7-2 to TRBJ2-2; possible D gene TRBD2, 6 bases. Germline loops: CDR1 SGHTA, CDR2 FQGNSA. The CDR3 has 15 amino acids. Between the trimmed V and J ends, which lost 1 base and 6 bases, there was a span of 12 bases. CDR3 sequence reads: CASSLGPGEAGELFF. The CDR3 DNA reads TGTGCCAGCAGCTTAGGCCCTGGGGAGGCCGGGGAGCTGTTTTTT. The full variable domain, with the rest looked up from reference TRBV7-2 and TRBJ2-2, is GAGVSQSPSNKVTEKGKDVELRCDPISGHTALYWYRQSLGQGLEFLIYFQGNSAPDKSGLPSDRFSAERTGGSVSTLTIQRTQQEDSAVYLCASSLGPGEAGELFFGEGSRLTVL.

The chain links TRBV5-4 to TRBJ1-1; TRBD1 matches at 8 bases. Germline CDR1 and CDR2: SGHNT and YYREEE (reference sequence). V lost 2 bases to trimming and J lost 1 base; unmatched junction nucleotides: 4. The CDR3 is 15 residues long. The CDR3 DNA follows: TGTGCCAGCAGCTTAGGAGACAGGGGGAACACTGAAGCTTTCTTT. Protein: CASSLGDRGNTEAFF.

This chain connects TRBV6-5 to TRBJ2-7; 7 nucleotides match TRBD1. This CDR3 has 14 residues. Losses at the gene ends were 5 bases for V and 2 bases for J; bases not matched to a gene: 6. Per germline, CDR1 MNHEY and CDR2 SVGAGI. CDR3 residues: CASSLRDSTYEQYF. In nucleotides, the CDR3 is TGTGCCAGCAGTCTACGGGACAGCACCTACGAGCAGTACTTC.

This clone showed up just once. The chain combines TRBV28 with TRBJ1-5; D unclear. V lost 7 bases and J lost 0, with 16 bases in between. The CDR3 loop spans 16 amino acids. CDR1 MDHEN and CDR2 SYDVKM come from the germline V gene. CDR3 protein: CASTPPPHTSNQPQHF. DNA for the CDR3: TGTGCCAGCACCCCACCCCCACACACTAGCAATCAGCCCCAGCATTTT.

This clone has a single count. The sample contains more than one DNA sequence encoding this CDR3. This chain connects TRBV4-2 to TRBJ2-7; TRBD1 matches 9 bases. This CDR3 spans 15 amino acids. V lost 0 bases, J lost 1 base, and 1 base stayed unmatched. Germline V gene data show CDR1 as LGHNA and CDR2 as YNFKEQ. CDR3 residues: CASSQEGQGSYEQYF. CDR3 bases: TGTGCCAGCAGCCAAGAAGGACAGGGGTCCTACGAGCAGTACTTC.

This clone was observed a single time. The chain couples TRBV29-1 to TRBJ1-1; TRBD1 aligns across 10 bases. The V gene end was trimmed by 7 bases and the J gene end by 9 bases; junction bases not matched to a gene: 11. CDR1 is SQVTM and CDR2 is ANQGSEA in the germline V gene. The CDR3 is 13 residues long. The DNA of the CDR3 is TGCAGCGCCGCTCGCGGACAGGGGGATCAAGCTTTCTTT. Amino acid sequence: CSAARGQGDQAFF.

The V call is TRBV28, the J call TRBJ2-2, with D tentatively TRBD2 (5 bases). The germline CDR1 and CDR2 sequences are MDHEN and SYDVKM. The V end was cut by 6 bases, the J end by 1 base, with 9 bases between. The CDR3 is 14 amino acids. Here the CDR3 DNA reads TGTGCCAGCAGCGAAGGGAGGAACACCGGGGAGCTGTTTTTT. Amino acid sequence: CASSEGRNTGELFF.

The genes are TRBV9 and TRBJ1-6, with D perhaps matching TRBD1 (5 bases). Trimming shortened V by 0 bases and J by 5 bases, and 9 bases separated the two germline ends. The CDR3 consists of 15 residues. Germline V lookup: CDR1 SGDLS, CDR2 YYNGEE. CDR3 in DNA: TGTGCCAGCAGCGTAGGGAGGGGTCATAATTCACCCCTCCACTTT. This gives the protein CASSVGRGHNSPLHF.

This sequence joins TRBV5-4 and TRBJ1-2; D unclear. Per the germline V gene, CDR1 is SGHNT and CDR2 is YYREEE (reference sequence). Trimming left V 0 bases short and J 8 bases short, with 14 bases between. CDR3 size: 14 residues. DNA of the CDR3: TGTGCCAGCAGCTTGGGCAGGATTAACGGAGGCTACACCTTC. As protein: CASSLGRINGGYTF.

The chain is built from TRBV19 and TRBJ1-3; no reliable D call. From germline, CDR1 is LNHDA and CDR2 SQIVND (reference sequence). The CDR3 sequence is 15 residues long. The V gene lost 3 bases and the J gene lost 0 bases, with 9 bases spanning the gap. The CDR3 sequence is CASSIGRFSGNTIYF. The CDR3 DNA is TGTGCCAGTAGTATTGGGCGATTCTCTGGAAACACCATATATTTT.

Of note for this clone: Other nucleotide sequences in the sample specify the same CDR3. The chain carries TRBV28 and TRBJ1-5; D is unresolved. The V gene's germline CDR1 is MDHEN and CDR2 SYDVKM. The germline V and J ends were trimmed by 6 bases and 2 bases, with 14 bases remaining between them. The CDR3 consists of 15 residues. Here the CDR3 DNA reads TGTGCCAGCAGCCTTACATCTGGGCGCAATCAGCCCCAGCATTTT. Amino acid sequence: CASSLTSGRNQPQHF.

The chain couples TRBV25-1 to TRBJ1-2, with a possible D match to TRBD1 (5 bases). Per germline, CDR1 MGHDK and CDR2 SYGVNS. The CDR3 sequence is 13 residues long. The V and J ends lost 5 bases and 5 bases respectively, with 12 bases between them. The CDR3 sequence: CASSSPGRYGYTF. DNA of the CDR3: TGTGCCAGCAGTAGTCCAGGGAGGTATGGCTACACCTTC.

V is TRBV19 and J is TRBJ1-4; 9 positions agree with TRBD1. The trim removed 7 bases at V and 2 bases at J, leaving 11 bases unmatched. The CDR3 is made up of 17 amino acids. Germline loops: CDR1 LNHDA, CDR2 SQIVND (reference sequence). The CDR3 here is CASKAGQGFWTNEKLFF. As DNA, the CDR3 is TGTGCCAGTAAGGCGGGACAGGGTTTTTGGACTAATGAAAAACTGTTTTTT.

V and J are TRBV2 and TRBJ1-2, with 7 positions matching TRBD1. The germline V gene encodes CDR1 SNHLY and CDR2 FYNNEI. V gave up 2 bases and J gave up 8 bases; unmatched junction bases: 8. The CDR3 runs 14 residues. The CDR3: CASSEKGQLLGYTF. Here the CDR3 DNA reads TGTGCCAGCAGTGAAAAGGGACAGCTGCTGGGCTACACCTTC.

The V call is TRBV7-9, the J call TRBJ1-4; D remains ambiguous. V was trimmed by 5 bases and J by 5 bases, leaving 6 bases between them. Germline V lookup: CDR1 SEHNR, CDR2 FQNEAQ (reference sequence). CDR3 length: 12 amino acids. CDR3 coding DNA: TGTGCCAGCAGCGCGGGGAATGAAAAACTGTTTTTT. Protein sequence: CASSAGNEKLFF.